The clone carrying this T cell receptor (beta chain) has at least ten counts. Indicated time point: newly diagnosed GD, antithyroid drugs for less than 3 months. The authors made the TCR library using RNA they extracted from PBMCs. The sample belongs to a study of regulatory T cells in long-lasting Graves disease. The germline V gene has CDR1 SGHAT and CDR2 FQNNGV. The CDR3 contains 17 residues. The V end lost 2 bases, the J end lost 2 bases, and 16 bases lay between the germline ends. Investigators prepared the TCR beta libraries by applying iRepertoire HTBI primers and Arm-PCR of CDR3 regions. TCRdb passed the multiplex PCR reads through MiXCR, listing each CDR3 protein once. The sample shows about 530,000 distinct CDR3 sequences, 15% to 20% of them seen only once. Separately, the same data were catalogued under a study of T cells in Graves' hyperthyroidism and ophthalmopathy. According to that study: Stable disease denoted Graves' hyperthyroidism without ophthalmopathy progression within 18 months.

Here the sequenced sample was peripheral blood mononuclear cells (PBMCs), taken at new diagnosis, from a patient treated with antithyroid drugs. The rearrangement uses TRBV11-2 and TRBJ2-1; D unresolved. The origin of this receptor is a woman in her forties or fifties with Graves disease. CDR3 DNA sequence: TGTGCCAGCAGCTTAACGTGGAGTTCTATTACCTACAATGAGCAGTTCTTC. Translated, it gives CASSLTWSSITYNEQFF.